These 3 T cell receptor beta chains were sequenced from one sample in a study of CD8+CD57+ T cells in acquired aplastic anemia. CDR3 and TCR beta VDJ profiling relied on genomic DNA as the template. TCRdb reprocessed the reads via MiXCR and lists one record per CDR3 protein. Of approximately 190,000 distinct CDR3 sequences listed, approximately 50% are singletons. Previously, flow cytometry had revealed CD8+CD57+ cell expansion in the patients chosen for sequencing. The sample consisted of sorted CD4+, CD8+, or CD8+CD57+ T cells (not recorded which) from PBMCs. All receptors come from a human donor with aplastic anemia.

V gene TRBV13 combines with J gene TRBJ2-5; TRBD1 matches 7 bases. The CDR3 totals 13 residues. Looked up from germline, CDR1 is PRHDT and CDR2 is FYEKMQ (reference sequence). V gave up 5 bases and J gave up 3 bases; unmatched junction bases: 3. The CDR3 reads CASSGDREETQYF. The CDR3 nucleotides are TGTGCCAGCAGCGGAGACAGGGAAGAGACCCAGTACTTC.

This clonotype was counted at least ten times. This sequence joins TRBV5-5 and TRBJ1-2; D unresolved. Germline assignment: CDR1 SGHKS and CDR2 YYEKEE (reference sequence). The V and J ends lost 0 bases and 4 bases respectively, with 7 bases between them. CDR3 length: 13 amino acids. The CDR3 spells CASSLGGPYGYTF. The CDR3 coding sequence is TGTGCCAGCAGCTTGGGAGGGCCCTATGGCTACACCTTC.

This clonotype was detected a few times. The V gene is TRBV19, the J gene TRBJ2-3; 11 bases line up with TRBD1. Trimming took 9 bases from V and 5 from J; bases not matched to a gene: 7. Germline CDR1 and CDR2: LNHDA and SQIVND (reference sequence). This CDR3 comprises 14 residues. CDR3 residues: CASEGQGAGDTQYF. The CDR3 nucleotides are TGTGCCAGCGAAGGACAGGGGGCTGGAGATACGCAGTATTTT.